Listed below are T cell receptor beta chains from one sample, sequenced in a study of ipilimumab plus nivolumab after autologous stem cell transplantation. Libraries were prepared by immunoSEQ multiplex PCR; TCRdb keeps only in-frame clonotypes and omits some of them. This table has tens of thousands of clones, under 85% appearing once. Sequences were derived from PBMCs, sampled in a trial of ipilimumab plus nivolumab as post-transplant consolidation. The receptors originated from a male donor with diffuse large B-cell lymphoma. Each CDR3 is given with its conserved first and last residue. D genes are given only for firm matches. Clone size is stated in some rows and not others, as once, few, many or a class when expanded.

>TRBV19|.|TRBJ1-1|few
TGTGCCAGTAGTAGGGAGGGCAGTTCCCAAGCTTTCTTT
CASSREGSSQAFF
>TRBV15|.|TRBJ1-1|.
TGTGCCACCAGCAGAAGCTCGGGCGGTGAAGCTTTCTTT
CATSRSSGGEAFF
>TRBV7-9|TRBD2|TRBJ2-7|.
TGTGCCAGCAGCTCCAGCGGGGGCAGGACACCGGGCTACGAGCAGTACTTC
CASSSSGGRTPGYEQYF
>TRBV2|TRBD2|TRBJ2-5|.
TGTGCCAGCAGTGAAGCGCTCCTAGCGGGGGGGCGGGAGACCCAGTACTTC
CASSEALLAGGRETQYF
>TRBV29-1|.|TRBJ2-7|.
TGCAGCGTTGTCGCGGGCACCTACGAGCAGTACTTC
CSVVAGTYEQYF
>TRBV19|.|TRBJ1-6|.
TGTGCCAGTAGTCAGGGGTCGGGCTCACCCCTCCACTTT
CASSQGSGSPLHF
>TRBV2|.|TRBJ1-6|.
TGTGCCAGCAGACCCACCGTCCTCCTTGGTGGTCCCCTCCACTTT
CASRPTVLLGGPLHF
>TRBV18|TRBD1|TRBJ2-5|.
TGTGCCAGCTCACGGGACAGGGGAGGAGAGACCCAGTACTTC
CASSRDRGGETQYF
>TRBV6-6|.|TRBJ1-1|few
TGTGCCAGCAGCCTTTCCGGCGGGAACACTGAAGCTTTCTTT
CASSLSGGNTEAFF
>TRBV5-1|TRBD1|TRBJ2-2|few
TGCGCCAGCAGCCTGACAGGGGGCACCGGGGAGCTGTTTTTT
CASSLTGGTGELFF
>TRBV4-2|.|TRBJ1-2|.
TGTGCCAGCAGCCAAGATTGGGTCCAACCGACGGGCTATGGCTACACCTTC
CASSQDWVQPTGYGYTF
>TRBV29-1|.|TRBJ1-1|.
TGCAGCGTTATAAAAAGGGCCGATAGACCAAACACTGAAGCTTTCTTT
CSVIKRADRPNTEAFF
>TRBV5-1|TRBD1|TRBJ1-2|.
TGCGCCAGCAGCCCCCTGACGGGACAGACCTATGGCTACACCTTC
CASSPLTGQTYGYTF
>TRBV7-9|.|TRBJ2-1|.
TGTGCCACCCTTACTACTGGAAACAATGAGCAGTTCTTC
CATLTTGNNEQFF
>TRBV4-2|TRBD2|TRBJ2-3|.
TGTGCCAGCAGCCCGACCCAGCGGGGGTTCACAGATACGCAGTATTTT
CASSPTQRGFTDTQYF
>TRBV7-2|.|TRBJ2-1|.
TGTGCCAGCAGACCAAGCGGGTCCTCCTACAATGAGCAGTTCTTC
CASRPSGSSYNEQFF
>TRBV18|.|TRBJ2-6|.
TGTGCCAGCTCACCAGTCTTACAGGCCAACGTCCTGACTTTC
CASSPVLQANVLTF
>TRBV5-1|.|TRBJ1-4|.
TGCGCCAGCACCACGGGAGGAGTCAATGAAAAACTGTTTTTT
CASTTGGVNEKLFF
>TRBV7-2|.|TRBJ1-4|.
TGTGCCAGCAGCTTATCTGTTGTGACTAATGAAAAACTGTTTTTT
CASSLSVVTNEKLFF
>TRBV5-1|.|TRBJ2-7|.
TGCGCCAGCAGCTTGGACAGGGACTACGAGCAGTACTTC
CASSLDRDYEQYF
>TRBV13|.|TRBJ2-7|.
TGTGCCAGCAGCGCCTTCGCATCCGGGCAGTACTTC
CASSAFASGQYF
>TRBV7-2|.|TRBJ1-1|.
TGTGCCAGCAGCTTACGGACAGCAAACACTGAAGCTTTCTTT
CASSLRTANTEAFF
>TRBV5-1|.|TRBJ1-1|.
TGCGCCAGCAGCTTTCAAGGGGGGGCCGAAGCTTTCTTT
CASSFQGGAEAFF
>TRBV11-3|.|TRBJ2-1|.
TGTGCCAGCAGCTTAGTCGGGAGCTCCTACAATGAGCAGTTCTTC
CASSLVGSSYNEQFF
>TRBV6-6|.|TRBJ2-1|.
TGTGCCAGCAGTTACGGCCCGGGGGATGAGCAGTTCTTC
CASSYGPGDEQFF
>TRBV2|.|TRBJ1-3|.
TGTGCCAGCATCAAACGTCGGGGGGACACCATATATTTT
CASIKRRGDTIYF
>TRBV6-4|.|TRBJ2-2|few
TGTGCCAGCAGTGGCACCAGTAGCGGGGAGCTGTTTTTT
CASSGTSSGELFF
>TRBV29-1|TRBD1|TRBJ2-3|.
TGCAGCGCCGGGACAGCCTCTGGCACAGATACGCAGTATTTT
CSAGTASGTDTQYF
>TRBV19|TRBD1|TRBJ2-1|.
TGTGCCAGTAGTCTTCGGACAGGGGGCAATGAGCAGTTCTTC
CASSLRTGGNEQFF
>TRBV19|.|TRBJ2-3|.
TGTGCCAGTACCTATTTGGATACGCAGTATTTT
CASTYLDTQYF
>TRBV30|TRBD1|TRBJ1-4|.
TGTGCCTGGAGACCCCGGGACAGTAATAATGAAAAACTGTTTTTT
CAWRPRDSNNEKLFF
>TRBV4-1|.|TRBJ2-1|few
TGCGCCAGCAGCCAAGATTACGATGAGCAGTTCTTC
CASSQDYDEQFF
>TRBV18|.|TRBJ1-1|.
TGTGCCAGCTCACCACCGTTAGGGGCTACTGAAGCTTTCTTT
CASSPPLGATEAFF
>TRBV5-1|TRBD2|TRBJ2-7|.
TGCGCCAGCAGCCTCACCCCTAGCGGGGGAGGTTACGAGCAGTACTTC
CASSLTPSGGGYEQYF
>TRBV5-5|.|TRBJ2-7|once
TGTGCCAGCAGCTTCGGATCTGCCTACGAGCAGTACTTC
CASSFGSAYEQYF